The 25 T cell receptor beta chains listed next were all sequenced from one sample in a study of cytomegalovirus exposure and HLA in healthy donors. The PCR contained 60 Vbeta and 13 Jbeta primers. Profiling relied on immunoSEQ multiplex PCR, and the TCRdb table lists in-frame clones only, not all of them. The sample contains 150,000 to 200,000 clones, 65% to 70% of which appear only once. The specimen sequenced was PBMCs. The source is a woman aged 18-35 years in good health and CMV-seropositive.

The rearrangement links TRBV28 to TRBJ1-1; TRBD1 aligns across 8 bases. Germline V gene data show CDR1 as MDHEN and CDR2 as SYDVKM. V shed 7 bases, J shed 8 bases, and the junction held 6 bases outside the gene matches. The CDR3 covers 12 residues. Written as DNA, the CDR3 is TGTGCCAGCACGCGGACAGGGTCAGAAGCTTTCTTT. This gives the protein CASTRTGSEAFF.

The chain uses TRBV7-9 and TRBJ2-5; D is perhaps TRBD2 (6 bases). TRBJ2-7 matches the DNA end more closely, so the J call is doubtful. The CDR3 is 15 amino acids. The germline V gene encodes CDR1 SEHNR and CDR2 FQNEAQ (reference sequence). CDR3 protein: CASSSSGTSSYEQYF. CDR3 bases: TGTGCCAGCAGCTCCTCCGGGACTTCCTCCTACGAGCAGTACTTC.

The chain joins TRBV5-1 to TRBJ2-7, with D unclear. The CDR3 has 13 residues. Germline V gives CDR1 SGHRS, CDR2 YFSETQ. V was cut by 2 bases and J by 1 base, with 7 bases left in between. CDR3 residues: CASSFTTSYEQYF. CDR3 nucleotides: TGCGCCAGCAGCTTCACTACTTCCTACGAGCAGTACTTC.

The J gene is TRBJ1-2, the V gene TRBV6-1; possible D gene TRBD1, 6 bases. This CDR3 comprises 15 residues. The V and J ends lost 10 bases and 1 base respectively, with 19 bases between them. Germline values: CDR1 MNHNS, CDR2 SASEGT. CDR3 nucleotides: TGTGCCACCCAACCAGGGTGGGGGCTTAACTATGGCTACACCTTC. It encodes CATQPGWGLNYGYTF.

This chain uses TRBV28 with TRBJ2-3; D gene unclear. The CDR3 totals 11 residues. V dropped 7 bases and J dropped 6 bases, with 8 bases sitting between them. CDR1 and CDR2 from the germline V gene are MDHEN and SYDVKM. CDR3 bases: TGTGCCAGCACTCAGTGGGATACGCAGTATTTT. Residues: CASTQWDTQYF.

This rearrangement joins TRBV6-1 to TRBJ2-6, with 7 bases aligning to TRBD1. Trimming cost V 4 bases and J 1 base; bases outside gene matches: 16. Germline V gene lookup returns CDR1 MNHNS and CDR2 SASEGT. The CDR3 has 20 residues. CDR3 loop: CASSAYPTGRPRSGANVLTF. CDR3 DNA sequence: TGTGCCAGCAGTGCCTATCCGACAGGGAGACCCCGATCTGGGGCCAACGTCCTGACTTTC.

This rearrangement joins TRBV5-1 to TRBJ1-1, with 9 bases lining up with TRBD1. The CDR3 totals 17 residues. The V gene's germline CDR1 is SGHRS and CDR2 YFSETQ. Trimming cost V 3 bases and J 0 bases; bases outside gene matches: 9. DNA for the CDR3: TGCGCCAGCAGCTGGGCGGGACAGGGACGAGTGAACACTGAAGCTTTCTTT. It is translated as CASSWAGQGRVNTEAFF.

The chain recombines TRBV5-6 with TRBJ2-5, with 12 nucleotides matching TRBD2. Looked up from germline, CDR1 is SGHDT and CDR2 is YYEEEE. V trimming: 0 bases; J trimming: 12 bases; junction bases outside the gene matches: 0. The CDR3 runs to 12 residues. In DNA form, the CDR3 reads TGTGCCAGCAGCTTGGGGACTAGCGGGAAGTACTTC. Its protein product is CASSLGTSGKYF. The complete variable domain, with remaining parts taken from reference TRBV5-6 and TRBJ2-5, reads DAGVTQSPTHLIKTRGQQVTLRCSPKSGHDTVSWYQQALGQGPQFIFQYYEEEERQRGNFPDRFSGHQFPNYSSELNVNALLLGDSALYLCASSLGTSGKYFGPGTRLLVL.

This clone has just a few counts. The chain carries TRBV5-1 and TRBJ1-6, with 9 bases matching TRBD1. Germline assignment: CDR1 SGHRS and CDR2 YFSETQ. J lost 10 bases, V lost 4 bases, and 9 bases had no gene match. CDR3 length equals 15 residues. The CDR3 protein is CASSISPGQGSPLHF. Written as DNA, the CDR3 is TGCGCCAGCAGCATAAGTCCGGGACAGGGCTCACCCCTCCACTTT.

The CDR3 region has the DNA TGTGCCAGCAGCCCCGGACAGGGCCTTAACTATGGCTACACCTTC. Translating gives CASSPGQGLNYGYTF. V gene TRBV5-6 combines with J gene TRBJ1-2; 8 nucleotides match TRBD1. CDR1 and CDR2 (germline): SGHDT, YYEEEE. Trimming removed 4 bases from V and 1 base from J; junction bases left unmatched: 6. The CDR3 spans 15 residues.

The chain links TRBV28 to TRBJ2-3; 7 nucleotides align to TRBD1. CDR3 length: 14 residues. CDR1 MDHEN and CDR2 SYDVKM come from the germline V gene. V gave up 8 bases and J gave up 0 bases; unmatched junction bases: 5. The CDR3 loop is CASSQGESTDTQYF. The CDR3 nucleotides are TGTGCCAGCTCGCAGGGGGAGAGCACAGATACGCAGTATTTT.

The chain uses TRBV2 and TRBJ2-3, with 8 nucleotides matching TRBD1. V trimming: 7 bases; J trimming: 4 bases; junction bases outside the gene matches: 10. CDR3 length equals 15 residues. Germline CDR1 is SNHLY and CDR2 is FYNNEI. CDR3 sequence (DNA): TGTGCCAGCAAGGACAGGGTAGTTGCATCAGATACGCAGTATTTT. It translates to CASKDRVVASDTQYF.

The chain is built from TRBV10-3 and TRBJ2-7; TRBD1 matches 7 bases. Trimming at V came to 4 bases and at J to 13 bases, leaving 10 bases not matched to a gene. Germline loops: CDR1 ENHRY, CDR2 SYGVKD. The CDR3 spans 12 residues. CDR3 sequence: CAISGNRQGHYF. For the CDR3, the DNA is TGTGCCATCAGTGGGAACAGACAGGGACATTACTTC.

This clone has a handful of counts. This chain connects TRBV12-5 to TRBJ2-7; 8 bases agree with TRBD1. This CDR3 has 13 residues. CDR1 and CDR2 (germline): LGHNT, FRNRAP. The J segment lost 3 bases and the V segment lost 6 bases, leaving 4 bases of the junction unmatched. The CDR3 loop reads CASGPDRVYEQYF. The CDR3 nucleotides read TGTGCTAGTGGCCCGGACAGGGTCTACGAGCAGTACTTC.

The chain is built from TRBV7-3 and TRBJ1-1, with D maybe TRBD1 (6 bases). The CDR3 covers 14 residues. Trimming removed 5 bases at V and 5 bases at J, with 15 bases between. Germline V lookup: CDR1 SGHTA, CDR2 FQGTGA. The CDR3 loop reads CASSARGAGTEAFF. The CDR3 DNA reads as TGTGCCAGCAGCGCTCGGGGGGCGGGAACTGAAGCTTTCTTT.

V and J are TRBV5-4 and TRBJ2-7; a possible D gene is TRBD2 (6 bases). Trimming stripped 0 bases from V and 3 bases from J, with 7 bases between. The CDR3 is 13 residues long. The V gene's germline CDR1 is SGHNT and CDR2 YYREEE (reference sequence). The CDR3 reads CASSLGGDYEQYF. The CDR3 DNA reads TGTGCCAGCAGCTTGGGGGGGGACTACGAGCAGTACTTC.

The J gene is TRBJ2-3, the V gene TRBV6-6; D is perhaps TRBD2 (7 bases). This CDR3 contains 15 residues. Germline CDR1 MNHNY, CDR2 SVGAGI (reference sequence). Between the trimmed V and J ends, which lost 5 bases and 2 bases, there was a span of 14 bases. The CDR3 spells CASSGIGGLTDTQYF. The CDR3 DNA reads TGTGCCAGCAGTGGAATCGGGGGGCTCACAGATACGCAGTATTTT.

CDR3 nucleotides: TGTGCCAGCAGTAGAACAGGGGTCCGCAATCAGCCCCAGCATTTT. Its translation is CASSRTGVRNQPQHF. V and J are TRBV28 and TRBJ1-5; 7 positions agree with TRBD1. The CDR3 totals 15 residues. With V trimmed by 5 bases and J by 2 bases, 6 bases remained unmatched. Germline V gene sequence: CDR1 MDHEN, CDR2 SYDVKM.

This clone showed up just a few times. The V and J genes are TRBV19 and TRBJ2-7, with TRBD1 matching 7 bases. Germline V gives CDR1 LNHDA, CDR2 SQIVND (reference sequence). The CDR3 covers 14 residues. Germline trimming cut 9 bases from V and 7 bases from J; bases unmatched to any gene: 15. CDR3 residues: CASRQGPTFDEQYF. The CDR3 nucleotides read TGTGCCAGCCGACAGGGTCCAACGTTTGATGAGCAGTACTTC. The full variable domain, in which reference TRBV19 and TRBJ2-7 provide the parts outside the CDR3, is DGGITQSPKYLFRKEGQNVTLSCEQNLNHDAMYWYRQDPGQGLRLIYYSQIVNDFQKGDIAEGYSVSREKKESFPLTVTSAQKNPTAFYLCASRQGPTFDEQYFGPGTRLTVT.

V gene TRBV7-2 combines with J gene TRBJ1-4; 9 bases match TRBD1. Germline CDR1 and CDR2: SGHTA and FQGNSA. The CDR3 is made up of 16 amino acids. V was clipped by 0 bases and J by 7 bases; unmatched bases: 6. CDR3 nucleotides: TGTGCCAGCAGCTTAGCTGGGACAGGGCTTCGTGAAAAACTGTTTTTT. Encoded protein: CASSLAGTGLREKLFF. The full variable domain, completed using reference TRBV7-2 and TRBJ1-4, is GAGVSQSPSNKVTEKGKDVELRCDPISGHTALYWYRQSLGQGLEFLIYFQGNSAPDKSGLPSDRFSAERTGGSVSTLTIQRTQQEDSAVYLCASSLAGTGLREKLFFGSGTQLSVL.

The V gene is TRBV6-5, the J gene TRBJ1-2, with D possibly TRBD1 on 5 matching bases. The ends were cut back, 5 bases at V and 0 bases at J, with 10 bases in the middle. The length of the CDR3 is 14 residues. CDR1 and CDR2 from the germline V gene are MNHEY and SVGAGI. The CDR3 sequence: CASSGSQANYGYTF. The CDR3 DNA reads TGTGCCAGCAGTGGATCACAGGCTAACTATGGCTACACCTTC.

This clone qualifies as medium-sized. The CDR3 loop is CASSQDLGQVDGYTF. As DNA, the CDR3 is TGCGCCAGCAGCCAAGATCTGGGACAGGTTGACGGCTACACCTTC. This chain links TRBV4-3 with TRBJ1-2, with 8 bases matching TRBD1. Trimming removed 0 bases from V and 8 bases from J; junction bases left unmatched: 8. CDR1 and CDR2 (germline): LGHNA, YSLEER. The CDR3 consists of 15 residues.

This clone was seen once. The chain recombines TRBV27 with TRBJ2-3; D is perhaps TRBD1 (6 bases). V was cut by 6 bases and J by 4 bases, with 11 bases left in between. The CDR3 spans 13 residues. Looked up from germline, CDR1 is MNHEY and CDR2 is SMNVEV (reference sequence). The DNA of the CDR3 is TGTGCCAGCAGCCGACAGGTAGCAGATACGCAGTATTTT. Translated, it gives CASSRQVADTQYF.

The CDR3, as DNA: TGTGCCAGCAGCGCCACAACAGGGAGTGGAGCTGAAGCTTTCTTT. It specifies CASSATTGSGAEAFF. The chain carries TRBV7-9 and TRBJ1-1, with a possible D match to TRBD1 (6 bases). CDR3 length: 15 residues. Germline loops: CDR1 SEHNR, CDR2 FQNEAQ (reference sequence). Trimming removed 5 bases at V and 6 bases at J, with 19 bases between.

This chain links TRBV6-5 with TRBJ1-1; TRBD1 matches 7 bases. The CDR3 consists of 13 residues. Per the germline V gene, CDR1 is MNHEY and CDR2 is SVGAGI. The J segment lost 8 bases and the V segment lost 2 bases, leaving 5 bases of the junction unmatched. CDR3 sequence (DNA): TGTGCCAGCAGTTACGACGGGACAGTCGAAGCTTTCTTT. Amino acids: CASSYDGTVEAFF.